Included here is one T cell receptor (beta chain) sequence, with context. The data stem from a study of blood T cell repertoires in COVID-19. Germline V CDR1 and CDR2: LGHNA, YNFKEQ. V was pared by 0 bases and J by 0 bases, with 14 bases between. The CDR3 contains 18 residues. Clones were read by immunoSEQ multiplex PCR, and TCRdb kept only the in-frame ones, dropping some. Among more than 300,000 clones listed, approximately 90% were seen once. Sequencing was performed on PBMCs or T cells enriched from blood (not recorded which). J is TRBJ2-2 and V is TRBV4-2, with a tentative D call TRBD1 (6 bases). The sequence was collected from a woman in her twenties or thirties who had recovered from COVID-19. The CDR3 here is CASSQERLGAPNTGELFF. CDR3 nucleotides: TGTGCCAGCAGCCAAGAGCGTTTGGGGGCTCCGAACACCGGGGAGCTGTTTTTT.